This T cell receptor beta chain is from a study of T cells after yellow fever vaccination. The germline V gene encodes CDR1 MNHNS and CDR2 SASEGT. There are 15 residues in the CDR3. The ends lost 6 bases at V and 5 bases at J; junction bases unmatched: 10. Via MiXCR, TCRdb re-called the 5' RACE reads, giving one row per CDR3 protein. The sample records 150,000 to 200,000 distinct CDR3 sequences, more than 9.5% being singletons. This clonotype was recorded at least ten times. Its antigen is unidentified. Study findings and constraints: The study found a weaker secondary response that peaked faster, day 5 versus 15.

The receptor comes from a man younger than 35 who received the YFV17D yellow fever vaccine. The chain recombines TRBV6-1 with TRBJ1-1, with 9 bases lining up with TRBD1. The source was CD8+ T cells sorted from PBMCs, collected 15 days after the yellow fever booster vaccination. CDR3 protein: CASRLLTGGVTEAFF. The DNA for the CDR3 is TGTGCCAGCAGGTTGTTGACAGGGGGGGTGACTGAAGCTTTCTTT.